The present T cell receptor beta chain was sequenced within a study of T cell responses to AZD1222 COVID-19 vaccine. Regarding this clone: The target antigen is unknown.

Generated by immunoSEQ multiplex PCR, the TCRdb table keeps only in-frame clones and is missing some. The sample has under 120,000 clones; around 94% are singletons. Study-level results: The study found vaccine-associated CD4 TCRs spanning spike, dominant at 160-218 and 743-854. Compared with day 0, the breadth and depth of the Spike-specific TCR repertoire rose significantly after two doses of AZD1222.

From germline, CDR1 is ENHRY and CDR2 SYGVKD. V dropped 3 bases and J dropped 1 base, with 13 bases sitting between them. This CDR3 comprises 16 residues. V is TRBV10-3 and J is TRBJ1-5; tentative D call: TRBD1 (6 bases). The receptor was derived from an adult in good health. The sequencing here drew on peripheral blood, taken on day 0 of AZD1222 vaccination. The chain's CDR3 is CAISDSGTPSNQPQHF. Here the CDR3 DNA reads TGTGCCATCAGTGACTCCGGGACACCCAGCAATCAGCCCCAGCATTTT.